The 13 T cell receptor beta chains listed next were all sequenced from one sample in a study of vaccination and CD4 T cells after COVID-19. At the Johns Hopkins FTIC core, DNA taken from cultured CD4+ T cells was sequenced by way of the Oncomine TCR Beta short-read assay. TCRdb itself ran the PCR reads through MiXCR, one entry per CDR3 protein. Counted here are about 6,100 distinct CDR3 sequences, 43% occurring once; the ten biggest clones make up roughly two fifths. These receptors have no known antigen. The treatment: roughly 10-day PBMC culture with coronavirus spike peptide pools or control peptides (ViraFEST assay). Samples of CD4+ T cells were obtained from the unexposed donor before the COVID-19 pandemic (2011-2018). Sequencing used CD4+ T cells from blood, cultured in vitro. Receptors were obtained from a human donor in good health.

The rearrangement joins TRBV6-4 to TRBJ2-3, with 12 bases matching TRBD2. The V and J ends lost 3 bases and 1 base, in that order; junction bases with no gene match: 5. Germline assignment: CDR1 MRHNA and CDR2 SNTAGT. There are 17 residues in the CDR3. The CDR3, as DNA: TGTGCCAGCAGTGAAGAGGCTAGCGGGGGGGGCACAGATACGCAGTATTTT. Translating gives CASSEEASGGGTDTQYF.

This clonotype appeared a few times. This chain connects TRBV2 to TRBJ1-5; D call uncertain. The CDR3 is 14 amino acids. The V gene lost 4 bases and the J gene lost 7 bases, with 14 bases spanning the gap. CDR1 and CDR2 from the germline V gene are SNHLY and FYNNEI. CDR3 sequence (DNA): TGTGCCAGCAGTGTCCGGGCCGAAGGACAGCCCCAGCATTTT. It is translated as CASSVRAEGQPQHF. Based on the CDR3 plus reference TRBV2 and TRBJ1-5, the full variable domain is EPEVTQTPSHQVTQMGQEVILRCVPISNHLYFYWYRQILGQKVEFLVSFYNNEISEKSEIFDDQFSVERPDGSNFTLKIRSTKLEDSAMYFCASSVRAEGQPQHFGDGTRLSIL.

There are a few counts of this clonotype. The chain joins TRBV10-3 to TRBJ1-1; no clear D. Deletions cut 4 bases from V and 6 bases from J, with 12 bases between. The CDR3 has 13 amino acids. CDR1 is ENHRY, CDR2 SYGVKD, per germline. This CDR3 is CAISARKEAEAFF. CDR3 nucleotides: TGTGCCATCAGTGCCAGGAAGGAGGCTGAAGCTTTCTTT.

CDR3 amino acids: CASHREGEVYGYTF. The CDR3 DNA follows: TGTGCCAGCCATCGGGAGGGGGAAGTCTATGGCTACACCTTC. This chain joins TRBV6-1 and TRBJ1-2; possible D gene TRBD1, 6 bases. Germline V CDR1 and CDR2: MNHNS, SASEGT. The CDR3 consists of 14 residues. The V end lost 8 bases, the J end lost 4 bases, and 17 bases lay between the germline ends.

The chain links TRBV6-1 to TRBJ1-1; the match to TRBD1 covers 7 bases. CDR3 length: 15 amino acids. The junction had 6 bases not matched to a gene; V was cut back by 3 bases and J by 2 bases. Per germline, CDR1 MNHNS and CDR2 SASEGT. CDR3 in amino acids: CASSEPGQPNTEAFF. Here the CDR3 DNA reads TGTGCCAGCAGTGAGCCGGGACAGCCTAACACTGAAGCTTTCTTT.

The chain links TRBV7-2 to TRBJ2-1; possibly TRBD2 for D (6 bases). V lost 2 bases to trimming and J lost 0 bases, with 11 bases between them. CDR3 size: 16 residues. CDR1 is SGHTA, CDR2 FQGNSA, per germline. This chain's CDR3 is CASSLTAGISYNEQFF. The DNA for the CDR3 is TGTGCCAGCAGCTTAACGGCGGGAATCTCCTACAATGAGCAGTTCTTC.

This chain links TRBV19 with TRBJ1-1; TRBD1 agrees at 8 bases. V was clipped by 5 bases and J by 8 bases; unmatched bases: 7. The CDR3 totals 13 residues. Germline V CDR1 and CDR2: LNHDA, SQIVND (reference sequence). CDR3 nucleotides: TGTGCCAGTAGTCCCAGGGGGGACAGGGAAGCTTTCTTT. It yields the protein CASSPRGDREAFF.

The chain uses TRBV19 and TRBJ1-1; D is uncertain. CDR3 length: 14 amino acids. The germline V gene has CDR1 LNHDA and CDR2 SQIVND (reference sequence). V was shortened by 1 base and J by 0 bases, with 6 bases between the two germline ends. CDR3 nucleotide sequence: TGTGCCAGTAGTATAGTCAGCATGAACACTGAAGCTTTCTTT. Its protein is CASSIVSMNTEAFF.

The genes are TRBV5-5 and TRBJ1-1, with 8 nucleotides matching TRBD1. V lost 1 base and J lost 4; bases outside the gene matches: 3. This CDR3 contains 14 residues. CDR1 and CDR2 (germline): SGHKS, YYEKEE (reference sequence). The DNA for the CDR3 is TGTGCCAGCAGCTTGTTCAGGGGGCGCACTGAAGCTTTCTTT. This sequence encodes CASSLFRGRTEAFF.

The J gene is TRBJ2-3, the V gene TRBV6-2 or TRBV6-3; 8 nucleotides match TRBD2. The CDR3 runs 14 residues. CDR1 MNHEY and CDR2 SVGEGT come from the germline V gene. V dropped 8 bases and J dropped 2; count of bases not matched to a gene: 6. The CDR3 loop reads CASSGGGSTDTQYF. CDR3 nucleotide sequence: TGTGCCAGCTCGGGCGGGGGGTCCACAGATACGCAGTATTTT.

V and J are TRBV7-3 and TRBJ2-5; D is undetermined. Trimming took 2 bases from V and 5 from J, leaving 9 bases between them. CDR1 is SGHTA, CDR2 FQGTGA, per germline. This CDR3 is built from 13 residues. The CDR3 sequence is CASSLVPTETQYF. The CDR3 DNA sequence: TGTGCCAGCAGCTTAGTGCCAACGGAGACCCAGTACTTC.

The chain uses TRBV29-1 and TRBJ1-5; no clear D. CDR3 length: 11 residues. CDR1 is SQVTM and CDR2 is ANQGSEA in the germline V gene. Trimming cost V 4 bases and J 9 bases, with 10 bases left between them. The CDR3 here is CSVGDSWPQHF. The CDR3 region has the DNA TGCAGCGTTGGGGATTCGTGGCCCCAGCATTTT.

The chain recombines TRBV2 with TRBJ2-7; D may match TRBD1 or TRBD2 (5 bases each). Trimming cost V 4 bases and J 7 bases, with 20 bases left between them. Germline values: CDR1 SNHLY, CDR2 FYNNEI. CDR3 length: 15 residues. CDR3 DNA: TGTGCCAGCAGTGTGGAGGCGGCAGGGTCGGAGGAGCAGTACTTC. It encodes CASSVEAAGSEEQYF. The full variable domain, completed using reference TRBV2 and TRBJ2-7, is EPEVTQTPSHQVTQMGQEVILRCVPISNHLYFYWYRQILGQKVEFLVSFYNNEISEKSEIFDDQFSVERPDGSNFTLKIRSTKLEDSAMYFCASSVEAAGSEEQYFGPGTRLTVT.